This T cell receptor beta chain was sequenced during a study of T cells in Graves' hyperthyroidism and ophthalmopathy. Amplification of TCR beta CDR3 regions was performed using RNA transcripts as template. HTBI primers drove first-round RT-PCR of the TCR CDR3. From the multiplex PCR reads, TCRdb called clonotypes with MiXCR, one entry per CDR3 protein. Counted here are about 500,000 distinct CDR3 sequences, about 15% occurring once; the ten biggest clones make up 25% to 30%. Germline lookup yields CDR1 MNHNS and CDR2 SASEGT. There are 15 residues in the CDR3. V lost 5 bases to trimming and J lost 5 bases, with 18 bases between them. This clonotype was picked up many times. Its antigen is not identified. Findings of the study overall: Patients with ophthalmopathy were separated from those with stable hyperthyroidism by a 13 V-J model.

The receptor's source is a woman aged 25 to 39 with Graves' ophthalmopathy. The specimen sequenced was blood. This chain uses TRBV6-1 with TRBJ1-1; no reliable D call. CDR3 in amino acids: CASSSSVLTGTEAFF. DNA for the CDR3: TGTGCCAGCAGTTCTTCTGTCCTAACTGGGACTGAAGCTTTCTTT.